There are many counts of the clone carrying this TCR beta chain. Its cognate antigen is unknown. The CDR3 is 16 amino acids. The V end was cut by 0 bases, the J end by 5 bases, with 16 bases between. Germline V lookup: CDR1 LGHNA, CDR2 YNFKEQ. 5'RACE primed from the constant segment yielded TCR alpha and TCR beta cDNA libraries bearing sample barcodes and UMIs. TCRdb analysed the 5' RACE reads with MiXCR anew, one entry per CDR3 protein. The table has 300,000 to 350,000 distinct CDR3 sequences, approximately 13% seen once. This entry belongs to a study of T-cell memory formation after mild COVID-19. Study conclusions and caveats: Memory sampled before infection contained some responding clones, suggesting cross-reactive memory joined. The CD4+ clones that contracted clustered mainly within CM and EM, and the CD8+ clones concentrated in EMRA.

The material sequenced was PBMCs or a T cell subset sorted from them (not recorded which). This TCR was sampled from a man younger than 35 who had mild COVID-19 (a few samples of this study predate the infection). Cell type and time point are not known. The chain combines TRBV4-2 with TRBJ1-1; tentative D call: TRBD1 (6 bases). This chain's CDR3 is CASSQDNPGGGTEAFF. The CDR3 DNA is TGTGCCAGCAGCCAAGACAACCCCGGGGGCGGGACTGAAGCTTTCTTT.